Below are 30 T cell receptor beta chains sequenced from a single sample in a study of cytomegalovirus exposure and HLA in healthy donors. It was with 60 Vbeta and 13 Jbeta primers that the PCR ran. Measured with immunoSEQ multiplex PCR; TCRdb has only the in-frame clones, and not every one. Among approximately 210,000 clones listed, roughly 82% were seen once. The sequencing sample was made of PBMCs. These receptor sequences come from a man in his forties or fifties in good health and CMV-seropositive.

In its sample, this clone was seen once. The genes are TRBV6-1 and TRBJ2-7, with D perhaps TRBD1 (6 bases). The CDR3 runs to 13 residues. Germline loops: CDR1 MNHNS, CDR2 SASEGT. The V gene lost 6 bases and the J gene lost 2 bases, with 11 bases spanning the gap. In nucleotides, the CDR3 is TGTGCCAGCAGGGCGAGGGGGACCTACGAGCAGTACGTC. Its translation: CASRARGTYEQYV.

The chain combines TRBV19 with TRBJ2-2; no clear D gene. This CDR3 has 14 amino acids. V lost 5 bases and J lost 0, with 7 bases in between. Germline V gene sequence: CDR1 LNHDA, CDR2 SQIVND (reference sequence). Here the CDR3 DNA reads TGTGCCAGTAGTTATAGTACGAACACCGGGGAGCTGTTTTTT. This translates into CASSYSTNTGELFF.

J is TRBJ2-1 and V is TRBV7-9; D is uncertain. The CDR3 is 9 residues long. With 11 bases removed from V and 10 bases from J, the gap between germline ends came to 9 bases. CDR1 is SEHNR, CDR2 FQNEAQ, per germline (reference sequence). The CDR3 region is CAPGLEQFF. The CDR3 coding sequence is TGTGCCCCGGGTCTCGAGCAGTTCTTC.

The chain carries TRBV9 and TRBJ1-1; 7 bases map to TRBD1. Losses at the gene ends were 0 bases for V and 5 bases for J; bases not matched to a gene: 7. This CDR3 comprises 15 residues. From germline, CDR1 is SGDLS and CDR2 YYNGEE. The CDR3: CASSVGQGSWTEAFF. CDR3 nucleotides: TGTGCCAGCAGCGTAGGACAGGGTAGTTGGACTGAAGCTTTCTTT. The full variable domain, completed using reference TRBV9 and TRBJ1-1, is DSGVTQTPKHLITATGQRVTLRCSPRSGDLSVYWYQQSLDQGLQFLIQYYNGEERAKGNILERFSAQQFPDLHSELNLSSLELGDSALYFCASSVGQGSWTEAFFGQGTRLTVV.

The CDR3, as DNA: TGCGCCAGCAGCGCTATGGGGGGTAAGGAGGAGCAGTACTTC. Protein sequence: CASSAMGGKEEQYF. The chain carries TRBV5-1 and TRBJ2-7; D might be TRBD2 (6 bases). The CDR3 runs 14 residues. The germline gives CDR1 SGHRS, CDR2 YFSETQ. V lost 4 bases to trimming and J lost 7 bases, with 18 bases between them.

Details on this clone: The junction departs from the called germline gene at one end, perhaps through a read error. The V and J genes are TRBV7-7 and TRBJ2-1; D is possibly TRBD2 (5 bases). The CDR3 is 14 residues long. Germline V gene data show CDR1 as SSHAT and CDR2 as FNYEAQ (reference sequence). The CDR3 nucleotides are TGTGCTAGCAGCCCCGGTGAGCGGAGCAATGAGCAGTTCTTC. It codes for CASSPGERSNEQFF.

The V gene is TRBV21-1, the J gene TRBJ2-7; no check of the table's D call, TRBD2, against the DNA was made. TRBV21-1 is listed as a pseudogene. The CDR3 runs to 18 residues. The CDR3 DNA reads as TGTGCCAGCAGCAAAGCGCTAGGGAATGGAGGGAGTTCCTACGAGCAGTACTTC. It translates to CASSKALGNGGSSYEQYF.

The J gene is TRBJ2-5, the V gene TRBV27; 10 bases are a match to TRBD1. The germline V gene encodes CDR1 MNHEY and CDR2 SMNVEV (reference sequence). CDR3 length: 19 residues. With V trimmed by 0 bases and J by 5 bases, 15 bases remained unmatched. CDR3 amino acids: CASSLSGGWDRGFRETQYF. The CDR3 bases are TGTGCCAGCAGTTTATCGGGGGGGTGGGACAGGGGATTCCGTGAGACCCAGTACTTC.

The chain employs TRBV15 and TRBJ2-7, with 7 bases lining up with TRBD2. V gave up 0 bases and J gave up 6 bases; unmatched junction bases: 8. From germline, CDR1 is LNHNV and CDR2 YYDKDF (reference sequence). The length of the CDR3 is 15 residues. CDR3: CATSRDVGGLGEQYF. CDR3 in DNA: TGTGCCACCAGCAGAGACGTGGGAGGGTTAGGCGAGCAGTACTTC.

V is TRBV5-4 and J is TRBJ2-5; 7 bases are a match to TRBD1. CDR3 size: 13 residues. The V gene end was trimmed by 6 bases and the J gene end by 1 base; junction bases not matched to a gene: 3. Germline CDR1 and CDR2: SGHNT and YYREEE (reference sequence). Written as DNA, the CDR3 is TGTGCCAGCACCAGGGACAGCCAAGAGACCCAGTACTTC. This gives the protein CASTRDSQETQYF. Full variable domain (rest looked up from reference TRBV5-4 and TRBJ2-5): ETGVTQSPTHLIKTRGQQVTLRCSSQSGHNTVSWYQQALGQGPQFIFQYYREEENGRGNFPPRFSGLQFPNYSSELNVNALELDDSALYLCASTRDSQETQYFGPGTRLLVL.

This clone has more than one count but fewer than ten. The gene calls are TRBV7-9 and TRBJ2-2; D may be TRBD1 (6 bases). The ends were cut back, 1 base at V and 2 bases at J, with 8 bases in the middle. Germline lookup yields CDR1 SEHNR and CDR2 FQNEAQ (reference sequence). This CDR3 has 15 residues. Here the CDR3 DNA reads TGTGCCAGCAGCTTAGGACAGGCAAACACCGGGGAGCTGTTTTTT. It encodes CASSLGQANTGELFF.

The J gene is TRBJ2-1, the V gene TRBV14; 11 positions match TRBD2. The CDR3 spans 16 residues. Germline V lookup: CDR1 SGHDN, CDR2 FVKESK. Germline trimming cut 4 bases from V and 7 bases from J; bases unmatched to any gene: 9. The CDR3 loop is CASSPPGSSGRNEQFF. The CDR3 region has the DNA TGTGCCAGCAGCCCCCCCGGGTCTAGCGGGAGGAATGAGCAGTTCTTC.

Only a few counts were recorded for this clone. This sequence joins TRBV6-6 and TRBJ2-5; TRBD2 agrees at 8 bases. This CDR3 comprises 15 residues. Germline trimming cut 6 bases from V and 4 bases from J; bases unmatched to any gene: 10. Germline CDR1 and CDR2: MNHNY and SVGAGI (reference sequence). The DNA for the CDR3 is TGTGCCAGCAGCTCTACCGGGACTAGTGGAGAGACCCAGTACTTC. Residues: CASSSTGTSGETQYF.

The chain combines TRBV19 with TRBJ1-5; D is uncertain. Looked up from germline, CDR1 is LNHDA and CDR2 is SQIVND (reference sequence). The CDR3 extends over 16 amino acids. The V end lost 3 bases, the J end lost 0 bases, and 12 bases lay between the germline ends. In nucleotides, the CDR3 is TGTGCCAGTAGTATCACGGAGACCTATAGCAATCAGCCCCAGCATTTT. Translating it yields CASSITETYSNQPQHF.

This clone was detected a few times. This chain joins TRBV30 and TRBJ1-5; a possible D gene is TRBD1 (5 bases). The V and J ends lost 5 bases and 3 bases respectively, with 17 bases between them. This CDR3 is built from 15 residues. Germline CDR1 GTSNPN, CDR2 SVGIG (reference sequence). The CDR3 DNA sequence: TGTGCCTGGGCGGGAGGTGCGGGGCTCAATCAGCCCCAGCATTTT. Amino acids: CAWAGGAGLNQPQHF.

J is TRBJ1-1 and V is TRBV7-9; D may be TRBD1 (5 bases). Per germline, CDR1 SEHNR and CDR2 FQNEAQ (reference sequence). There are 14 residues in the CDR3. Trimming removed 3 bases from V and 6 bases from J, with 14 bases in between. The CDR3 DNA sequence: TGTGCCAGCAGCTTTAAGGGCAGGGACTCTGAAGCTTTCTTT. Translating it yields CASSFKGRDSEAFF.

The V call is TRBV9, the J call TRBJ2-3; the D gene is possibly TRBD2 (6 bases). The germline V gene encodes CDR1 SGDLS and CDR2 YYNGEE. The CDR3 length is 15 residues. The ends were cut back, 3 bases at V and 1 base at J, with 12 bases in the middle. For the CDR3, the DNA is TGTGCCAGCAGCGCCCCGGGACTTCGCACAGATACGCAGTATTTT. Protein product: CASSAPGLRTDTQYF.

CDR3 in DNA: TGTGCCAGCTCTCGGACAGGAGGCACTGAAGCTTTCTTT. Translation gives CASSRTGGTEAFF. The chain combines TRBV6-1 with TRBJ1-1; TRBD1 matches at 7 bases. Germline V gene sequence: CDR1 MNHNS, CDR2 SASEGT. The trim removed 8 bases at V and 4 bases at J, leaving 7 bases unmatched. There are 13 residues in the CDR3.

The rearrangement uses TRBV2 and TRBJ1-1, with TRBD1 identical over 7 bases. This CDR3 region has 16 residues. CDR1 and CDR2 (germline): SNHLY, FYNNEI. Losses at the gene ends were 8 bases for V and 0 bases for J; bases not matched to a gene: 12. CDR3 DNA: TGTGCCAGCCTCTTGGGGTACGGGACAGTGAACACTGAAGCTTTCTTT. Protein sequence: CASLLGYGTVNTEAFF. Complete variable domain (other parts from reference TRBV2 and TRBJ1-1): EPEVTQTPSHQVTQMGQEVILRCVPISNHLYFYWYRQILGQKVEFLVSFYNNEISEKSEIFDDQFSVERPDGSNFTLKIRSTKLEDSAMYFCASLLGYGTVNTEAFFGQGTRLTVV.

The V gene is TRBV6-5, the J gene TRBJ2-7; 8 nucleotides agree with TRBD1. CDR3 size: 15 residues. The germline V gene has CDR1 MNHEY and CDR2 SVGAGI. The J segment lost 2 bases and the V segment lost 2 bases, leaving 5 bases of the junction unmatched. Here the CDR3 reads CASSYGQGVTYEQYF. CDR3 in DNA: TGTGCCAGCAGTTACGGACAGGGTGTCACCTACGAGCAGTACTTC.

This clone was counted between two and nine times. CDR3 amino acids: CASCEGGETQYF. For the CDR3, the DNA is TGTGCCAGCTGCGAGGGGGGGGAGACCCAGTACTTC. This chain joins TRBV2 and TRBJ2-5; D might be TRBD2 (7 bases). Germline V gene lookup returns CDR1 SNHLY and CDR2 FYNNEI. The germline V and J ends were trimmed by 8 bases and 5 bases, with 12 bases remaining between them. The CDR3 runs to 12 residues.

The chain links TRBV19 to TRBJ2-3, with D uncertain. The CDR3 runs to 17 residues. Germline V gene data show CDR1 as LNHDA and CDR2 as SQIVND (reference sequence). V was trimmed by 1 base and J by 2 bases, leaving 16 bases between them. CDR3 in amino acids: CASSIGVVRSSTDTQYF. CDR3 DNA sequence: TGTGCCAGTAGTATAGGGGTTGTCAGGTCCTCCACAGATACGCAGTATTTT.

J is TRBJ2-7 and V is TRBV11-1, with 10 bases fitting TRBD2. The trim removed 0 bases at V and 2 bases at J, leaving 7 bases unmatched. The CDR3 extends over 17 amino acids. Germline V gene data show CDR1 as SGHAT and CDR2 as FQDESV (reference sequence). The CDR3, as DNA: TGTGCCAGCAGCTTAGCGAGGACTAGCGGCTTTACCTACGAGCAGTACTTC. Amino acids: CASSLARTSGFTYEQYF.

The V and J genes are TRBV5-5 and TRBJ2-2; 11 nucleotides agree with TRBD2. Trimming took 3 bases from V and 5 from J; bases not matched to a gene: 3. The CDR3 totals 15 residues. CDR1 and CDR2 from the germline V gene are SGHKS and YYEKEE (reference sequence). For the CDR3, the DNA is TGTGCCAGCAGCTCTCTAGCGGGAGGAACCGGGGAGCTGTTTTTT. It codes for CASSSLAGGTGELFF.

This clone was detected once. The chain carries TRBV6-6 and TRBJ2-3; no clear D. CDR3 size: 13 residues. Trimming left V 0 bases short and J 6 bases short, with 7 bases between. Germline CDR1 is MNHNY and CDR2 is SVGAGI (reference sequence). CDR3 protein: CASSYSFSDTQYF. The CDR3 nucleotides are TGTGCCAGCAGTTACTCGTTCTCTGATACGCAGTATTTT.

The V gene is TRBV9, the J gene TRBJ1-1, with D uncertain. The CDR3 extends over 13 amino acids. The ends were cut back, 4 bases at V and 1 base at J, with 8 bases in the middle. From germline, CDR1 is SGDLS and CDR2 YYNGEE. CDR3 residues: CASSLRQNTEAFF. The CDR3 coding sequence is TGTGCCAGCAGCCTCCGACAGAACACTGAAGCTTTCTTT.

The V gene is TRBV6-1, the J gene TRBJ2-5; TRBD1 matches 11 bases. The ends lost 3 bases at V and 1 base at J; junction bases unmatched: 4. Germline lookup yields CDR1 MNHNS and CDR2 SASEGT. The CDR3 has 16 amino acids. Here the CDR3 DNA reads TGTGCCAGCAGTGACGTTGGGACAGGGGGCCAAGAGACCCAGTACTTC. Translated: CASSDVGTGGQETQYF.

A word on this clone: Other DNA sequences in the same sample also yield this CDR3. J is TRBJ2-7 and V is TRBV6-5, with a possible D match to TRBD2 (5 bases). Germline-derived CDR1 and CDR2 are MNHEY and SVGAGI. V was clipped by 9 bases and J by 6 bases, with 15 bases between them. The length of the CDR3 is 12 residues. The CDR3 DNA reads as TGTGCCAGTAGTGGCCGGGGAAGCGAGCAGTACTTC. Translated: CASSGRGSEQYF.

This chain connects TRBV11-1 to TRBJ2-1; D may be TRBD1 (6 bases). The V gene's germline CDR1 is SGHAT and CDR2 FQDESV (reference sequence). This CDR3 is 15 amino acids long. V lost 5 bases and J lost 2, with 13 bases in between. The CDR3 coding sequence is TGTGCCAGCAGCCGCAACAGGGCCACCTACAATGAGCAGTTCTTC. Protein: CASSRNRATYNEQFF.

The rearrangement joins TRBV18 to TRBJ2-5, with 14 positions matching TRBD2. Germline V gene data show CDR1 as KGHSH and CDR2 as LQKENI. V shed 4 bases and J 4 bases; nucleotides not matched to a gene: 5. CDR3 length: 16 residues. The CDR3 coding sequence is TGTGCCAGCTCACGACTAGCGGGAGGGTCCCCAGAGACCCAGTACTTC. Residues: CASSRLAGGSPETQYF.